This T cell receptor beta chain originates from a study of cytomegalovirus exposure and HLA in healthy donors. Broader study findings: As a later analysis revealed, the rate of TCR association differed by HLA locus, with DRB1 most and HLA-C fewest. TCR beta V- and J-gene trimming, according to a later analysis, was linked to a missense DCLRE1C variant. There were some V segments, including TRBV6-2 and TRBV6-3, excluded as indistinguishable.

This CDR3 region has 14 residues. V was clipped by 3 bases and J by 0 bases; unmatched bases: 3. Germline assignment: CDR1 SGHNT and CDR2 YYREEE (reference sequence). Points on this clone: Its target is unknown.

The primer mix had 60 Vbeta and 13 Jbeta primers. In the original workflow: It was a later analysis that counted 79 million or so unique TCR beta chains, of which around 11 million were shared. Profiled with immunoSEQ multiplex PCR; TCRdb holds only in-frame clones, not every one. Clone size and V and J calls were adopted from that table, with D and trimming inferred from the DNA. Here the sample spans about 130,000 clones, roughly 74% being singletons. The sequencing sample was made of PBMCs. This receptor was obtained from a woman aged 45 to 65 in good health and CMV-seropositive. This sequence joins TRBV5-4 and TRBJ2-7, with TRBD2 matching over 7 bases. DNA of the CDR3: TGTGCCAGCAGCTCCCGGGACTACTCCTACGAGCAGTACTTC. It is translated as CASSSRDYSYEQYF.